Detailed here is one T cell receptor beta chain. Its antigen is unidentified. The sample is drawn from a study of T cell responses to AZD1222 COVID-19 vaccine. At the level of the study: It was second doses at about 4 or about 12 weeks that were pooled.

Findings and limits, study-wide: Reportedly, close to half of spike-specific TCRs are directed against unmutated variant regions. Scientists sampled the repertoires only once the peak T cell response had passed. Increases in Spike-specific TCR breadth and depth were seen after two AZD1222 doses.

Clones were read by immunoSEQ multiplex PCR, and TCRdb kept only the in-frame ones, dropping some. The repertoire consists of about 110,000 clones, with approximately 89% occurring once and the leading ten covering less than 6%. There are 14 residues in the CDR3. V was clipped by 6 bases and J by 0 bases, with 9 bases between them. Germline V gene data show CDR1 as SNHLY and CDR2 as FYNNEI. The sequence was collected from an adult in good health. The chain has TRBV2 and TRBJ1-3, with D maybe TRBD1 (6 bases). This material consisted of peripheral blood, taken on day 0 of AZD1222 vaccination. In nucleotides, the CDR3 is TGTGCCAGCAGCCCAGGGGCCTCTGGAAACACCATATATTTT. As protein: CASSPGASGNTIYF.